This TCR beta chain is from a study of CD4 T cells in relation to SARS-CoV-2 and coronaviruses. Before the COVID-19 pandemic, during about 2011-2018, CD4+ T cells were taken from unexposed donors. Using immunoSEQ multiplex PCR, the repertoire was profiled, and TCRdb retains in-frame clones only, with some absent. The repertoire holds about 59,000 clones, more than 80% seen once, with under 1.5% in the top ten. The CDR3 runs 16 residues. Germline V gives CDR1 LNHDA, CDR2 SQIVND (reference sequence). V was trimmed by 2 bases and J by 1 base, leaving 14 bases between them. Overall study results and limits: The assay detects memory recall responses, not culture-primed primary responses. Roughly three fifths of donors had memory CD4+ clonotypes crossrecognizing SARS-CoV-2 and common cold coronavirus spike.

About this clone: Antigen: not known.

The rearrangement uses TRBV19 and TRBJ2-5; the D gene is possibly TRBD1 (5 bases). Sequenced material: memory CD4+ T cells from PBMCs. This receptor was obtained from a human donor in good health. CDR3 residues: CASSIIGVGVQETQYF. The CDR3 nucleotides read TGTGCCAGTAGTATAATAGGGGTCGGTGTCCAAGAGACCCAGTACTTC.